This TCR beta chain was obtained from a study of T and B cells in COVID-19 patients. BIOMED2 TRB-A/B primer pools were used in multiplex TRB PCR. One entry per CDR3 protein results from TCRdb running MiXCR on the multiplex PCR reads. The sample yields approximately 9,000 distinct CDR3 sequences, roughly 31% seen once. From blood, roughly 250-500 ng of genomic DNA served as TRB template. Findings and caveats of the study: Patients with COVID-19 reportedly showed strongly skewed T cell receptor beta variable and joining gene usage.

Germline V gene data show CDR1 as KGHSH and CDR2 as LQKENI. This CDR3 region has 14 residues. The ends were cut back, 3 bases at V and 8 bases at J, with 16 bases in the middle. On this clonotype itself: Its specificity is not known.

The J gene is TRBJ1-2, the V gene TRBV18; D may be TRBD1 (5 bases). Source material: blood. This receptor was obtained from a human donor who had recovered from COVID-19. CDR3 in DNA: TGTGCCAGCTCACCCCAGACAGCCCCTCAAGGCTACACCTTC. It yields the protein CASSPQTAPQGYTF.